This T cell receptor (beta chain) was captured by sequencing in a study of CD8+CD57+ T cells in acquired aplastic anemia. Study-wide results and limits: No significant difference in CD8+ Simpson's diversity was found between patients and controls.

As concerns this clonotype: What it binds is not known. Germline is not matched at one junction end, which may reflect a read error.

Whoever was chosen for sequencing had shown CD8+CD57+ cell expansion by flow cytometry. Each patient gave a blood sample that was collected before any therapy had been received. Using genomic DNA as the template, TCR beta VDJ and CDR3 profiling was carried out. TCRdb ran MiXCR on the reads and lists one entry per CDR3 protein. The profile shows roughly 250,000 distinct CDR3 sequences, approximately 45% of them singletons. Sequencing was done on a sample of sorted CD4+, CD8+, or CD8+CD57+ T cells (not recorded which) from PBMCs. This receptor was identified in a human donor with aplastic anemia.

The CDR3 nucleotides are TGTGCCGGTAGTATCCGGAAAAATTTAGGCCCAGGGTACGAGCAGTACTTC. It translates to CAGSIRKNLGPGYEQYF. The gene calls are TRBV19 and TRBJ2-7, with D possibly being TRBD1 (5 bases). There are 17 residues in the CDR3. Germline assignment: CDR1 LNHDA and CDR2 SQIVND (reference sequence).